The clone carrying this TCR beta chain has a single count. The PCR had 60 Vbeta and 13 Jbeta primers. Some clones are missing from TCRdb's copy, which holds only in-frame ones; the method was immunoSEQ multiplex PCR. Among tens of thousands of clones listed, roughly four fifths were seen once. These data are taken from a study of cytomegalovirus exposure and HLA in healthy donors. Germline V CDR1 and CDR2: MNHNS, SASEGT. There are 16 residues in the CDR3. V lost 3 bases and J 3 bases, leaving 18 bases between the germline ends. The specimen was PBMCs. The genes are TRBV6-1 and TRBJ2-7; D is perhaps TRBD1 (6 bases). This receptor was identified in a woman aged 25 to 39 in good health and CMV-seronegative. The CDR3 DNA sequence: TGTGCCAGCAGTGACCCCATTACAGGGATTGTCTACGAGCAGTACTTC. Translating it yields CASSDPITGIVYEQYF.